The TCR beta chain described here comes from a study of blood T cell repertoires in COVID-19. Study-wide context: Acute-phase and convalescent COVID-19 samples originated in the United States, Italy and Spain.

Germline V gene data show CDR1 as MDHEN and CDR2 as SYDVKM. The V gene lost 2 bases and the J gene lost 0 bases, with 5 bases spanning the gap. This CDR3 comprises 15 residues. Authors' processing steps: Estimates of nucleated cell counts were drawn from the amplification of reference gene primers. Measured with immunoSEQ multiplex PCR; TCRdb has only the in-frame clones, and not every one. V and J calls and clone size are given by that table; D and trimming were obtained from the DNA. The sample contains 200,000 or so clones, roughly 76% of which appear only once. Sequencing was performed on peripheral blood. V is TRBV28 and J is TRBJ2-6, with D possibly matching TRBD2 (5 bases). This sequence originates from a woman over 75 with COVID-19, enrolled during active disease. Here the CDR3 reads CASSLEGSGANVLTF. The CDR3 DNA reads TGTGCCAGCAGTTTAGAGGGCTCTGGGGCCAACGTCCTGACTTTC.